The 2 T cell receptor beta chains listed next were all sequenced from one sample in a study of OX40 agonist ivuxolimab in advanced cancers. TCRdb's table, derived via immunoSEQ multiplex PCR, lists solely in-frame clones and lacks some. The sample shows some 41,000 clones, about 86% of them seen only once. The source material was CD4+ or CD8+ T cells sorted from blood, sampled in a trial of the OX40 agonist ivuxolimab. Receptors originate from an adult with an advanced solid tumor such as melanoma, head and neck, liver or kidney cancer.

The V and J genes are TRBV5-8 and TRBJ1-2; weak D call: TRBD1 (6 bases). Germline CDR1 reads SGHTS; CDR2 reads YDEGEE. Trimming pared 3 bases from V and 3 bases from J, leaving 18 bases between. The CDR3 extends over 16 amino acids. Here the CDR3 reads CASSSGQTAIHYGYTF. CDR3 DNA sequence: TGTGCCAGCAGCTCCGGACAGACCGCGATACACTATGGCTACACCTTC.

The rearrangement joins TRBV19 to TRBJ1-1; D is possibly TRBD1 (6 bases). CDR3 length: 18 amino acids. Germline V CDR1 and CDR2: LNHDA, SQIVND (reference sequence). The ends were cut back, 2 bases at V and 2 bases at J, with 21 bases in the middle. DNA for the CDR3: TGTGCCAGTAGTATATATCCCACCACAGGGTGGGGAAACACTGAAGCTTTCTTT. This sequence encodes CASSIYPTTGWGNTEAFF.